Following are 25 T cell receptor beta chains from one sample sequenced in a study of OX40 agonist ivuxolimab in advanced cancers. Repertoires were generated with immunoSEQ multiplex PCR, while TCRdb's copy carries only in-frame clones and drops some. This table has over 80,000 clones, around 90% appearing once. This material consisted of CD4+ or CD8+ T cells sorted from blood, taken in a trial of the OX40 agonist ivuxolimab. The receptors were gathered from an adult with an advanced solid tumor such as melanoma, head and neck, liver or kidney cancer.

The gene calls are TRBV6-4 and TRBJ2-1; D perhaps matches TRBD1 (6 bases). V was pared by 2 bases and J by 4 bases, with 12 bases between. The CDR3 loop spans 15 amino acids. In germline, CDR1 is MRHNA, CDR2 SNTAGT. The CDR3 spells CASSDTDRIYNEQFF. CDR3 coding DNA: TGTGCCAGCAGTGACACGGACAGAATTTACAATGAGCAGTTCTTC.

The chain employs TRBV28 and TRBJ2-1; possible D gene TRBD2, 6 bases. CDR1 is MDHEN, CDR2 SYDVKM, per germline. V was clipped by 3 bases and J by 4 bases, with 10 bases between them. The CDR3 has 14 amino acids. The CDR3 DNA is TGTGCCAGCAGTTTGTTGCGGGGTTACAATGAGCAGTTCTTC. Amino acid sequence: CASSLLRGYNEQFF.

The V gene is TRBV18, the J gene TRBJ2-2, with D possibly TRBD2 on 6 matching bases. The V and J ends lost 1 base and 2 bases respectively, with 11 bases between them. The CDR3 sequence is 16 residues long. Germline CDR1 is KGHSH and CDR2 is LQKENI. For the CDR3, the DNA is TGTGCCAGCTCACCACGCGGACTACTAAACACCGGGGAGCTGTTTTTT. This encodes CASSPRGLLNTGELFF.

The chain employs TRBV4-2 and TRBJ2-7; 8 nucleotides agree with TRBD2. The CDR3 is 15 residues long. The germline CDR1 and CDR2 sequences are LGHNA and YNFKEQ. V lost 0 bases and J lost 3; bases outside the gene matches: 4. The CDR3 spells CASSQDRTSFYEQYF. The CDR3 coding sequence is TGTGCCAGCAGCCAAGATCGGACTAGCTTCTACGAGCAGTACTTC.

This chain links TRBV11-1 with TRBJ2-3, with D perhaps being TRBD1 or TRBD2 (6 bases each). Germline CDR1 and CDR2: SGHAT and FQDESV (reference sequence). CDR3 size: 15 residues. Between the trimmed V and J ends, which lost 5 bases and 4 bases, there was a span of 16 bases. CDR3 loop: CASSPQGTRPDTQYF. The DNA for the CDR3 is TGTGCCAGCAGCCCTCAGGGGACTCGCCCAGATACGCAGTATTTT.

J is TRBJ1-3 and V is TRBV18; a weak D match, TRBD1 (5 bases). The CDR3 totals 14 residues. V lost 5 bases, J lost 0 bases, and 8 bases lay in between. Germline CDR1 is KGHSH and CDR2 is LQKENI. The CDR3 region is CASSRDLSGNTIYF. CDR3 nucleotide sequence: TGTGCCAGCTCAAGGGACCTCTCTGGAAACACCATATATTTT.

The chain joins TRBV18 to TRBJ1-1; maybe TRBD1 (5 bases). Germline loops: CDR1 KGHSH, CDR2 LQKENI. The ends were cut back, 4 bases at V and 6 bases at J, with 15 bases in the middle. CDR3 length: 14 residues. The CDR3 DNA reads as TGTGCCAGCTCACTTTTGTCAGGGAGTGCTGAAGCTTTCTTT. Amino acid sequence: CASSLLSGSAEAFF.

V usage is TRBV29-1 and J usage is TRBJ1-2; 11 nucleotides align to TRBD1. V dropped 3 bases and J dropped 5; count of bases not matched to a gene: 2. In germline, CDR1 is SQVTM, CDR2 ANQGSEA. The CDR3 spans 13 residues. The CDR3: CSVDGQGAYGYTF. Written as DNA, the CDR3 is TGCAGCGTTGACGGACAGGGGGCATATGGCTACACCTTC.

The rearrangement links TRBV9 to TRBJ2-2, with TRBD2 matching 9 bases. Germline CDR1 SGDLS, CDR2 YYNGEE. The J segment lost 0 bases and the V segment lost 4 bases, leaving 4 bases of the junction unmatched. This CDR3 spans 16 amino acids. The CDR3 sequence: CASSLGTSTNTGELFF. The CDR3 region has the DNA TGTGCCAGCAGCCTGGGGACTAGCACGAACACCGGGGAGCTGTTTTTT.

The chain is built from TRBV30 and TRBJ2-7; D is perhaps TRBD1 (6 bases). Deletions cut 2 bases from V and 0 bases from J, with 14 bases between. Germline assignment: CDR1 GTSNPN and CDR2 SVGIG (reference sequence). The CDR3 covers 15 residues. CDR3 coding DNA: TGTGCCTGGAGTAAGGGACAAATTGCCTCCTACGAGCAGTACTTC. Its translation: CAWSKGQIASYEQYF.

Remarks on this clone: Other DNA variants within this sample encode the same CDR3. The chain carries TRBV7-2 and TRBJ2-5, with 12 bases lining up with TRBD2. The CDR3 runs to 15 residues. The J segment lost 4 bases and the V segment lost 1 base, leaving 1 base of the junction unmatched. Germline-derived CDR1 and CDR2 are SGHTA and FQGNSA. The DNA for the CDR3 is TGTGCCAGCAGCTTAGGACTAGCGGGAGTAGAGACCCAGTACTTC. Amino acids: CASSLGLAGVETQYF. Filled out from reference TRBV7-2 and TRBJ2-5, the complete variable domain reads GAGVSQSPSNKVTEKGKDVELRCDPISGHTALYWYRQSLGQGLEFLIYFQGNSAPDKSGLPSDRFSAERTGGSVSTLTIQRTQQEDSAVYLCASSLGLAGVETQYFGPGTRLLVL.

V is TRBV13 and J is TRBJ2-4, with 11 bases matching TRBD2. Germline trimming cut 5 bases from V and 7 bases from J; bases unmatched to any gene: 10. This CDR3 region has 16 residues. Looked up from germline, CDR1 is PRHDT and CDR2 is FYEKMQ (reference sequence). The DNA for the CDR3 is TGTGCCAGCAGCCGCCGAGCGACTAGCGGGATCAACATTCAGTACTTC. Translation gives CASSRRATSGINIQYF.

The rearrangement links TRBV7-9 to TRBJ2-7; D unresolved. V lost 1 base to trimming and J lost 7 bases, with 8 bases between them. CDR3 length: 12 residues. The germline gives CDR1 SEHNR, CDR2 FQNEAQ (reference sequence). Here the CDR3 DNA reads TGTGCCAGCAGCTTAGATTACTGGGAGCAGTACTTC. Its translation: CASSLDYWEQYF.

The chain links TRBV5-1 to TRBJ2-2; the match to TRBD2 covers 7 bases. The CDR3 length is 16 residues. Germline trimming cut 1 base from V and 0 bases from J; bases unmatched to any gene: 3. Germline V gene sequence: CDR1 SGHRS, CDR2 YFSETQ. The chain's CDR3 is CASSLRAGANTGELFF. The DNA for the CDR3 is TGCGCCAGCAGCTTGAGGGCGGGAGCGAACACCGGGGAGCTGTTTTTT.

The chain employs TRBV30 and TRBJ1-1; a weak D match, TRBD1 (6 bases). The CDR3 runs 15 residues. The germline gives CDR1 GTSNPN, CDR2 SVGIG (reference sequence). Trimming cost V 1 base and J 0 bases, with 12 bases left between them. The CDR3 spells CAWSGGAVVNTEAFF. The CDR3, as DNA: TGTGCCTGGAGTGGGGGGGCTGTCGTGAACACTGAAGCTTTCTTT.

The chain joins TRBV7-6 to TRBJ2-5; 8 nucleotides line up with TRBD1. From germline, CDR1 is SGHVS and CDR2 FNYEAQ. This CDR3 spans 16 amino acids. V shed 1 base and J 2 bases; nucleotides not matched to a gene: 6. This chain's CDR3 is CASSLGTGRDQETQYF. CDR3 DNA: TGTGCCAGCAGCTTAGGGACAGGGAGAGATCAAGAGACCCAGTACTTC.

The CDR3 sequence is CASSMDSFYEQYF. The CDR3 coding sequence is TGTGCCAGCAGCATGGACAGTTTCTACGAGCAGTACTTC. The chain joins TRBV7-9 to TRBJ2-7, with D perhaps TRBD1 (6 bases). Trimming took 5 bases from V and 3 from J, leaving 11 bases between them. Germline V gene data show CDR1 as SEHNR and CDR2 as FQNEAQ (reference sequence). The CDR3 runs 13 residues. The full variable domain, with the rest looked up from reference TRBV7-9 and TRBJ2-7, is DTGVSQNPRHKITKRGQNVTFRCDPISEHNRLYWYRQTLGQGPEFLTYFQNEAQLEKSRLLSDRFSAERPKGSFSTLEIQRTEQGDSAMYLCASSMDSFYEQYFGPGTRLTVT.

This clone was seen only once. This chain uses TRBV5-8 with TRBJ1-5; no firm D call. V was shortened by 1 base and J by 0 bases, with 8 bases between the two germline ends. There are 15 residues in the CDR3. Per the germline V gene, CDR1 is SGHTS and CDR2 is YDEGEE. DNA for the CDR3: TGTGCCAGCAGCTTGTCACACCTTAGCAATCAGCCCCAGCATTTT. This encodes CASSLSHLSNQPQHF.

The chain couples TRBV5-4 to TRBJ2-7, with no clear D. The ends were cut back, 2 bases at V and 1 base at J, with 10 bases in the middle. Germline V CDR1 and CDR2: SGHNT, YYREEE (reference sequence). The CDR3 contains 14 residues. The CDR3 reads CASSFGQLSYEQYF. In DNA, the CDR3 is TGTGCCAGCAGCTTTGGTCAGCTATCCTACGAGCAGTACTTC.

The V call is TRBV29-1, the J call TRBJ2-7; tentatively, D is TRBD2 (5 bases). Trimming took 6 bases from V and 4 from J, leaving 19 bases between them. Germline assignment: CDR1 SQVTM and CDR2 ANQGSEA. CDR3 size: 14 residues. The CDR3 nucleotides read TGCAGCGTGGAGAAAGGCCGGGGTGGGTACGAGCAGTACTTC. Protein sequence: CSVEKGRGGYEQYF.

CDR3 sequence reads: CASSLSRENSYEQYF. The CDR3 region has the DNA TGTGCCAGCAGTTTATCCCGGGAAAATTCCTACGAGCAGTACTTC. This rearrangement joins TRBV27 to TRBJ2-7, with D possibly being TRBD2 (5 bases). This CDR3 spans 15 amino acids. The V end was cut by 0 bases, the J end by 1 base, with 10 bases between. Looked up from germline, CDR1 is MNHEY and CDR2 is SMNVEV (reference sequence).

The rearrangement links TRBV5-6 to TRBJ2-7; D may match TRBD1 or TRBD2 (6 bases each). Per germline, CDR1 SGHDT and CDR2 YYEEEE. CDR3 length equals 17 residues. The V gene lost 0 bases and the J gene lost 5 bases, with 21 bases spanning the gap. The chain's CDR3 is CASSLAGGYREVDEQYF. DNA of the CDR3: TGTGCCAGCAGCTTGGCCGGAGGTTACAGGGAGGTTGACGAGCAGTACTTC.

This chain links TRBV21-1 with TRBJ1-5; the DNA was not used to check the table's D call, TRBD1. TRBV21-1 is termed a pseudogene. The CDR3 is made up of 16 amino acids. Written as DNA, the CDR3 is TGTGCCAGCAGCATGGAGGACAGAGAGGGCAATCAGCCCCAGCATTTT. Translation gives CASSMEDREGNQPQHF.

The chain couples TRBV9 to TRBJ2-2, with 7 bases lining up with TRBD2. The ends lost 6 bases at V and 5 bases at J; junction bases unmatched: 10. Germline V gives CDR1 SGDLS, CDR2 YYNGEE. This CDR3 has 15 residues. CDR3 coding DNA: TGTGCCAGCAACCAAACGGGAGGATGGACCGGGGAGCTGTTTTTT. The encoded protein is CASNQTGGWTGELFF.

V usage is TRBV5-1 and J usage is TRBJ2-7; 8 bases agree with TRBD2. This CDR3 has 14 amino acids. The V and J ends lost 5 bases and 2 bases, in that order; junction bases with no gene match: 6. Germline V gene lookup returns CDR1 SGHRS and CDR2 YFSETQ. In DNA form, the CDR3 reads TGCGCCAGCAGTTTTCAAGCGGGAGCCTACGAGCAGTACTTC. It is translated as CASSFQAGAYEQYF.